This paragraph reports one TCR beta chain. What it binds is unknown. This sample is part of a study of T cell responses to AZD1222 COVID-19 vaccine. Produced via immunoSEQ multiplex PCR; TCRdb's table is partial and in-frame only. This repertoire shows some 96,000 clones, about 89% found once; its top ten account for 4.2%. Findings of the study overall: No day 14 peak samples; only post-peak repertoires were characterized. Females made up more of the donors, who were largely white British, and clonal diversity may have come out too low.

This sequence was found in an adult in good health. The material sequenced was peripheral blood, taken on day 0 of MenACWY control vaccination.

The CDR3 bases are TGTGCCAGCAGCTTAGATCCGACTGATGGCTACACCTTC. Encoded protein: CASSLDPTDGYTF. The chain joins TRBV7-9 to TRBJ1-2; D is uncertain. Germline V lookup: CDR1 SEHNR, CDR2 FQNEAQ (reference sequence). The CDR3 contains 13 residues. Trimming stripped 1 base from V and 6 bases from J, with 9 bases between.